This note documents a single T cell receptor (beta chain) sequence. Repertoires were generated with immunoSEQ multiplex PCR, while TCRdb's copy carries only in-frame clones and drops some. This table holds tens of thousands of clones, about 91% found once. This sample is part of a study of blood T cell repertoires in COVID-19. Whole-study context: PBMCs, B-cell-depleted T cells, or T cells provided the cDNA or gDNA that made up the material.

The clonotype originates from a woman older than 75 with acute or convalescent COVID-19. Specimen: peripheral blood.

The CDR3: CASSPMGPGRTEAFF. The CDR3 DNA sequence: TGTGCCAGCAGCCCTATGGGCCCAGGAAGGACTGAAGCTTTCTTT. This chain links TRBV9 with TRBJ1-1; D is unresolved. The CDR3 contains 15 residues. Trimming stripped 4 bases from V and 5 bases from J, with 18 bases between. Germline values: CDR1 SGDLS, CDR2 YYNGEE. The full variable domain, completed using reference TRBV9 and TRBJ1-1, is DSGVTQTPKHLITATGQRVTLRCSPRSGDLSVYWYQQSLDQGLQFLIQYYNGEERAKGNILERFSAQQFPDLHSELNLSSLELGDSALYFCASSPMGPGRTEAFFGQGTRLTVV.